A selection of T cell receptor beta chains follows, all from one sample in a study of shared clonotypes between healthy human individuals. Sequencing was performed with immunoSEQ multiplex PCR; in TCRdb, only in-frame clones are kept and a portion is missing. In the table there are 730,000 or so clones, around 72% of which are singletons. The material sequenced was memory CD4+ T cells sorted from blood. Every receptor here comes from a woman under 40 in good health. Both conserved end residues are part of each CDR3. Each record gives: V gene, D gene, clone size, J gene, CDR3 length, CDR3 protein, CDR3 DNA. The D gene is left open where the match is weak. Size is stated for part of the rows, as once, few or many counts, or as a class when the clone is expanded.

>TRBV10-3|TRBD2|-|TRBJ2-3|13
CAIRREGIDTQYF
TGTGCCATCAGGCGGGAGGGCATTGATACGCAGTATTTT
>TRBV28|-|few|TRBJ1-5|16
CASSLSPGLSNQPQHF
TGTGCCAGCAGTTTATCCCCAGGGTTGAGCAATCAGCCCCAGCATTTT
>TRBV7-9|-|few|TRBJ1-3|16
CASSLVGGPSGNTIYF
TGTGCCAGCAGCTTAGTGGGAGGACCCTCTGGAAACACCATATATTTT
>TRBV21-1|-|-|TRBJ1-5|14
CASSNPYRGQPQHF
TGTGCCAGCAGCAATCCATATAGGGGCCAGCCCCAGCATTTT
>TRBV19|TRBD2|few|TRBJ2-1|15
CASSTGPQAGYEQFF
TGTGCCAGTAGTACCGGCCCTCAAGCGGGATATGAGCAGTTCTTC
>TRBV7-9|-|-|TRBJ2-7|14
CASSLGREDDEQYF
TGTGCCAGCAGCTTGGGCAGGGAGGACGACGAGCAGTACTTC
>TRBV27|TRBD2|-|TRBJ2-5|13
CASRGAGAETQYF
TGTGCCAGCAGGGGAGCGGGAGCAGAGACCCAGTACTTC
>TRBV19|TRBD1|-|TRBJ2-3|14
CASRNRGNSDTQYF
TGTGCCAGTAGAAACAGGGGAAACTCAGATACGCAGTATTTT
>TRBV4-2|-|-|TRBJ2-1|15
CASSQVEADYNEQFF
TGTGCCAGCAGCCAAGTTGAAGCGGACTACAATGAGCAGTTCTTC
>TRBV14|-|-|TRBJ2-1|16
CASSQDSRPIYNEQFF
TGTGCCAGCAGCCAAGACTCCCGCCCAATCTACAATGAGCAGTTCTTC
>TRBV10-3|-|-|TRBJ2-7|12
CAIRGSGSEQYF
TGTGCCATCAGGGGTAGCGGAAGCGAGCAGTACTTC
>TRBV28|-|-|TRBJ2-1|12
CASRLGGSEQFF
TGTGCCAGCAGACTAGGGGGGAGTGAGCAGTTCTTC
>TRBV29-1|TRBD1|-|TRBJ2-1|14
CSVAGDRGHNEQFF
TGCAGCGTCGCCGGGGACAGGGGCCACAATGAGCAGTTCTTC
>TRBV19|-|-|TRBJ2-5|15
CASTEGTANQETQYF
TGTGCCAGTACCGAGGGGACTGCGAACCAAGAGACCCAGTACTTC
>TRBV6-5|-|-|TRBJ1-2|14
CASSPGRGMNGYTF
TGTGCCAGCAGTCCCGGACGGGGAATGAATGGCTACACCTTC
>TRBV7-9|-|-|TRBJ2-6|15
CASSSYRAGANVLTF
TGTGCCAGCAGCTCGTACAGGGCTGGGGCCAACGTCCTGACTTTC